This T cell receptor (beta chain) came from a study of monozygotic twins with inflammatory bowel disease. Findings of the study overall: Results did not support any single strong IBD-associated signal or clonotype. Relative clonotype sharing with others was diminished in IBD patients versus healthy twins, particularly with disease activity.

As regards this clonotype: Its antigen is unknown.

There were approximately 3,600 ng of total RNA used for each TCR library. Addition of UMIs with a 6-nucleotide sample barcode was achieved by template switching. TCRdb reanalyzed the 5' RACE reads and collapses them to one entry per CDR3 protein, without DNA. In all, the sample yields some 200,000 distinct CDR3 sequences. CDR1 is MNHEY and CDR2 is SVGAGI in the germline V gene. The CDR3 runs 15 residues. What was sequenced was blood. The TCR sequence derives from a human donor with ulcerative colitis or Crohn's disease, or a healthy co-twin of an affected twin (not recorded which). The chain employs TRBV6-5 and TRBJ1-4; TCRdb designates TRBD1, a call that cannot be tested without DNA. The CDR3 loop is CASSYLSGVEEKLFF.